Listed here are 14 T cell receptor beta chains from one sample, sequenced in a study of response to subunit inactivated influenza vaccine. From the RT-PCR reads, TCRdb called clonotypes with MiXCR, one entry per CDR3 protein. The repertoire holds approximately 300,000 distinct CDR3 sequences, with about 20% as singletons. This sample comprised PBMCs from blood, obtained roughly 20 months after vaccination. These receptors all come from a man in his fifties or sixties who received an inactivated influenza vaccine.

This rearrangement joins TRBV4-3 to TRBJ2-7; D is uncertain. The V gene lost 1 base and the J gene lost 4 bases, with 14 bases spanning the gap. The CDR3 runs 15 residues. The V gene's germline CDR1 is LGHNA and CDR2 YSLEER. The CDR3 loop is CASSQVRGGVYEQYF. The CDR3 nucleotides read TGCGCCAGCAGCCAAGTCCGCGGCGGAGTATACGAGCAGTACTTC.

This clonotype has a single count. V is TRBV6-2 or TRBV6-3 and J is TRBJ2-7; 7 positions match TRBD1. The CDR3 loop spans 13 amino acids. V trimming: 5 bases; J trimming: 6 bases; junction bases outside the gene matches: 7. Germline values: CDR1 MNHEY, CDR2 SVGEGT. CDR3 coding DNA: TGTGCCAGCAGTAACCGACAGGGAGCCGAGCAGTACTTC. Amino acids: CASSNRQGAEQYF.

This clonotype was seen only a few times. The chain combines TRBV19 with TRBJ2-1, with D maybe TRBD1 (6 bases). The CDR3 contains 16 residues. Germline CDR1 reads LNHDA; CDR2 reads SQIVND (reference sequence). V was shortened by 1 base and J by 2 bases, with 12 bases between the two germline ends. The CDR3 DNA reads as TGTGCCAGTAGTATAGTCGCTAAGGGGGCCTACAATGAGCAGTTCTTC. Translating gives CASSIVAKGAYNEQFF.

This clonotype was observed a few times. For the CDR3, the DNA is TGCAGTGCCTGGACAGGGGATCAGCCCCAGCATTTT. It yields the protein CSAWTGDQPQHF. V usage is TRBV20-1 and J usage is TRBJ1-5; 9 bases line up with TRBD1. In germline, CDR1 is DFQATT, CDR2 SNEGSKA (reference sequence). J lost 5 bases, V lost 6 bases, and 2 bases had no gene match. This CDR3 comprises 12 residues.

This clonotype appeared many times. The V and J genes are TRBV5-1 and TRBJ1-3; unclear D gene. The germline gives CDR1 SGHRS, CDR2 YFSETQ. This CDR3 is 14 amino acids long. V was cut by 0 bases and J by 0 bases, with 4 bases left in between. The CDR3 loop reads CASSLENSGNTIYF. The CDR3 region has the DNA TGCGCCAGCAGCTTGGAAAACTCTGGAAACACCATATATTTT.

This clonotype was seen many times. This sequence joins TRBV6-1 and TRBJ1-6, with 10 bases aligning to TRBD1. Germline trimming cut 2 bases from V and 2 bases from J; bases unmatched to any gene: 9. The CDR3 loop spans 19 amino acids. Germline V gives CDR1 MNHNS, CDR2 SASEGT. The CDR3 is CASSETGTGEDPYNSPLHF. CDR3 DNA sequence: TGTGCCAGCAGTGAAACCGGGACAGGGGAGGACCCCTATAATTCACCCCTCCACTTT.

This rearrangement joins TRBV7-8 to TRBJ1-5; D is perhaps TRBD1 (5 bases). The V gene lost 0 bases and the J gene lost 5 bases, with 11 bases spanning the gap. Germline V gene lookup returns CDR1 SGHVS and CDR2 FQNEAQ. The CDR3 spans 15 residues. Here the CDR3 reads CASSLALRGDQPQHF. The DNA of the CDR3 is TGTGCCAGCAGCTTAGCGCTCCGGGGCGATCAGCCCCAGCATTTT.

Only a few counts were recorded for this clonotype. The chain recombines TRBV19 with TRBJ1-2, with 12 positions matching TRBD1. J was trimmed by 14 bases and V by 6 bases; bases with no gene match: 7. CDR3 length equals 12 residues. Germline V CDR1 and CDR2: LNHDA, SQIVND (reference sequence). Here the CDR3 DNA reads TGTGCCAGTAGGCCGGGACAGGGGGCATGGACCTTC. Its translation: CASRPGQGAWTF.

This chain uses TRBV7-9 with TRBJ2-5; 7 bases align to TRBD1. From germline, CDR1 is SEHNR and CDR2 FQNEAQ (reference sequence). V was pared by 2 bases and J by 2 bases, with 5 bases of the junction left unmatched. CDR3 length: 15 residues. CDR3 sequence reads: CASSLRRQGQETQYF. Written as DNA, the CDR3 is TGTGCCAGCAGCTTAAGGAGACAGGGACAAGAGACCCAGTACTTC.

V usage is TRBV12-3 or TRBV12-4 and J usage is TRBJ2-3; D assignment may be TRBD1 or TRBD2 (6 bases each). The V end lost 2 bases, the J end lost 3 bases, and 9 bases lay between the germline ends. The CDR3 extends over 14 amino acids. CDR3 DNA: TGTGCCAGCAGTTTATGGGGGGCTACAGATACGCAGTATTTT. Its protein is CASSLWGATDTQYF.

This clonotype has a handful of counts. The chain is built from TRBV20-1 and TRBJ1-1, with D uncertain. Germline lookup yields CDR1 DFQATT and CDR2 SNEGSKA (reference sequence). The V end lost 4 bases, the J end lost 4 bases, and 10 bases lay between the germline ends. There are 12 residues in the CDR3. Here the CDR3 DNA reads TGCAGTGCTAAACAGACAACCACTGAAGCTTTCTTT. As protein: CSAKQTTTEAFF.

This clonotype has just one count. This chain uses TRBV7-8 with TRBJ2-1, with D perhaps matching TRBD2 (7 bases). Germline V gene data show CDR1 as SGHVS and CDR2 as FQNEAQ. The CDR3 is 15 residues long. With 5 bases removed from V and 8 bases from J, the gap between germline ends came to 19 bases. This CDR3 reads CASSRGASLSDEQFF. The CDR3 DNA sequence: TGTGCCAGCAGCCGGGGGGCTAGCCTTTCGGATGAGCAGTTCTTC.

The chain recombines TRBV20-1 with TRBJ1-2; D not certain. CDR1 DFQATT and CDR2 SNEGSKA come from the germline V gene (reference sequence). V was trimmed by 3 bases and J by 4 bases, leaving 6 bases between them. CDR3 size: 11 residues. CDR3 DNA sequence: TGCAGTGCTAGCGGCGTCTATGGCTACACCTTC. Translation gives CSASGVYGYTF.

The rearrangement joins TRBV5-1 to TRBJ2-5, with 9 bases identical to TRBD2. V lost 0 bases and J lost 1; bases outside the gene matches: 10. This CDR3 is built from 18 residues. Germline values: CDR1 SGHRS, CDR2 YFSETQ. CDR3 sequence: CASSLGGVSGGFQETQYF. As DNA, the CDR3 is TGCGCCAGCAGCTTGGGAGGAGTTAGCGGGGGATTCCAAGAGACCCAGTACTTC.